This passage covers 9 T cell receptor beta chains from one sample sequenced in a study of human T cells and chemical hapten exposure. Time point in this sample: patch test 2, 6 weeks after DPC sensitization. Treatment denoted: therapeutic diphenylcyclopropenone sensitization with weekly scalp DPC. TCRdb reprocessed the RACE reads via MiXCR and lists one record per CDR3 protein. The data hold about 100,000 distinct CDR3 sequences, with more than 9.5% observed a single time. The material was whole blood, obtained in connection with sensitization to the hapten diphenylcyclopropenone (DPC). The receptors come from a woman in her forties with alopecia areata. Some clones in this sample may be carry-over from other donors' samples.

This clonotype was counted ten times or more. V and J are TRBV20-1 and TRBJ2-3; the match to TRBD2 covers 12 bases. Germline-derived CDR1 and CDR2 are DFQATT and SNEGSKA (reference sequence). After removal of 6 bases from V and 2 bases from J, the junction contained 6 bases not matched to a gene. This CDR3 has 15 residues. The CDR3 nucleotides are TGCAGTGCCCTGGGACTAGCGGGTTTCACAGATACGCAGTATTTT. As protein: CSALGLAGFTDTQYF.

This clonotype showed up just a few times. The CDR3 loop reads CASSKARGVRDRVLHEQYF. CDR3 DNA: TGTGCCAGCAGCAAAGCCCGAGGGGTCCGGGACAGGGTCCTTCACGAGCAGTACTTC. The rearrangement uses TRBV21-1 and TRBJ2-7; TRBD1 was called by the table and not checked on the DNA. TRBV21-1 is a listed pseudogene. The CDR3 is 19 amino acids.

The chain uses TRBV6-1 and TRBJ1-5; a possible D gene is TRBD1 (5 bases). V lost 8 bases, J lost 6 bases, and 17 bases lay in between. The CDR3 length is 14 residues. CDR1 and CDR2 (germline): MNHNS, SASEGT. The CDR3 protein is CASGTQGPSQPQHF. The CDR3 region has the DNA TGTGCCAGCGGGACTCAGGGTCCTAGTCAGCCCCAGCATTTT.

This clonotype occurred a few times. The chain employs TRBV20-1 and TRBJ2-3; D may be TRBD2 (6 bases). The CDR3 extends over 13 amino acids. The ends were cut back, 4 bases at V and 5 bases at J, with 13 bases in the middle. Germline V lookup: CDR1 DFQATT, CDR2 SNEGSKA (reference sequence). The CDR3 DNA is TGCAGTGCTAAAGGAGGGGCGTTAGATACGCAGTATTTT. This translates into CSAKGGALDTQYF.

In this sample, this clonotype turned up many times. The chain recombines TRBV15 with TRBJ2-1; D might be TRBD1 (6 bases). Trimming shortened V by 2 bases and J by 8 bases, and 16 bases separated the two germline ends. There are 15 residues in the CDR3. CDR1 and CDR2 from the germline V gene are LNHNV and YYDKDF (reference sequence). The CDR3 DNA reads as TGTGCCACCAGCAGATCCCCCAACCCAGGGGATGAGCAGTTCTTC. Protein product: CATSRSPNPGDEQFF.

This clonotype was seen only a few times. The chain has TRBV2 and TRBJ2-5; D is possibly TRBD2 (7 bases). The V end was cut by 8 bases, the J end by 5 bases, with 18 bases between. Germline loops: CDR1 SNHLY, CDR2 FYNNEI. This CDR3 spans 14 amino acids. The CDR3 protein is CASHRAGATETQYF. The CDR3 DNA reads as TGTGCCAGCCATCGCGCGGGGGCGACTGAGACCCAGTACTTC.

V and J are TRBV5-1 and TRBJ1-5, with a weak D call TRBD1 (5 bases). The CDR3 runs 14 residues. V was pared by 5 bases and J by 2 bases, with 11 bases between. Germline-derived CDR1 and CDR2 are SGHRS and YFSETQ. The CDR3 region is CASREGWGNQPQHF. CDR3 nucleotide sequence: TGCGCCAGCAGGGAGGGGTGGGGCAATCAGCCCCAGCATTTT.

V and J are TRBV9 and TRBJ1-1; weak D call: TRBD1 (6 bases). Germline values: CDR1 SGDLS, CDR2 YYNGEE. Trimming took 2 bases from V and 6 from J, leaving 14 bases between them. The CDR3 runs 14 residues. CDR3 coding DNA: TGTGCCAGCAGCGTCACAGGGAGTTCTGCTGAAGCTTTCTTT. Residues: CASSVTGSSAEAFF.

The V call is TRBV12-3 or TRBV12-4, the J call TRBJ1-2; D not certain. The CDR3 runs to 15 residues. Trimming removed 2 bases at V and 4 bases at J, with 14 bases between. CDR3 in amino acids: CASSLSFLGSYGYTF. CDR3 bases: TGTGCCAGCAGTTTATCCTTTTTGGGTAGCTATGGCTACACCTTC.